The sequence of this T cell receptor (beta chain) was determined in a study of immune characterization of retroperitoneal liposarcoma. From the PCR reads, TCRdb called clonotypes with MiXCR, one entry per CDR3 protein. Of almost 2,500 distinct CDR3 sequences detected, under 25% appear once; the ten largest clones hold roughly 9%. The CDR3 covers 16 residues. The germline V gene has CDR1 LGHNA and CDR2 YSLEER. Trimming cost V 0 bases and J 13 bases, with 22 bases left between them. The chain recombines TRBV4-3 with TRBJ2-4; D not certain. This TCR was sampled from a male donor with retroperitoneal liposarcoma. The specimen was tumor tissue. This chain's CDR3 is CASSQDGSGSYNEQYF. CDR3 bases: TGCGCCAGCAGCCAAGATGGATCAGGCTCCTACAATGAGCAGTACTTC.